The TCR beta chain described here comes from a study of CD8+ T cells in alopecia areata. Across the study: Approximately 6-10-week-old female C3H/HeJ mice were grafted with skin from spontaneously alopecic approximately 6-13-month-old C3H/HeJ graft donors.

cDNA reverse transcribed from extracted RNA served as the sequencing template. Method: immunoSEQ multiplex PCR; TCRdb's copy keeps in-frame clones and lacks some. The sample is made up of about 270,000 clones, none counted only once. Notes on this clone: The antigen is unknown. The genes and germline here are from mouse. Other DNA sequences within the sample encode an identical CDR3.

Notes on the study in general: Lesional tissue from the scalp (especially in alopecia totalis/universalis) showed higher clonality than normal scalp.

The study sorted pooled cutaneous lymph node cells by CD4, CD8alpha, NKG2D, NKG2ACE and other markers. Sequenced material: CD4+ T cells sorted from a lymph node. The sequence was collected from a C3H/HeJ mouse with alopecia areata. Strain MHC haplotype: H2-k.

The sequenced part of the CDR3 DNA is TGTGCCAGCAGTATTCTGGGGGGATATGCT. It codes for CASSILGGYA. The full CDR3 protein reads CASSILGGYAEQFF. The rearrangement joins TRBV19 to TRBJ2-1; 8 bases are a match to TRBD2. The read ends 4 residues shy of where the CDR3 ends; the end is completed using the germline J gene. CDR1 and CDR2 from the germline V gene are FNHDT and SITEND (reference sequence). V trimming: 2 bases; J trimming: 4 bases; junction bases outside the gene matches: 2. The CDR3 has 14 residues.